One sample yielded the 23 T cell receptor beta chains listed below, sequenced in a study of PD-L1 blockade in urothelial cancer. Time point of the sample: pretreatment peripheral blood. Only in-frame clones appear in the TCRdb table, and some are missing; sequencing was by immunoSEQ multiplex PCR. The table includes around 70,000 clones, roughly 84% detected once. The sample in question was PBMCs, obtained around atezolizumab (anti-PD-L1) treatment. The receptors derive from a woman between 65 and 79 years old with urothelial cancer.

The rearrangement joins TRBV23-1 to TRBJ1-2, with 10 positions matching TRBD1. TRBV23-1 is sorted into the ORF group, with uncertain function. The CDR3 is 19 amino acids. The V segment lost 2 bases and the J segment 1 base; nucleotides outside the gene matches: 13. CDR3 sequence reads: CASSQHRRDRGPFNYGYTF. DNA for the CDR3: TGCGCCAGCAGTCAACACAGGAGGGACAGGGGACCTTTTAACTATGGCTACACCTTC.

The genes are TRBV15 and TRBJ2-5; 10 nucleotides agree with TRBD1. There are 16 residues in the CDR3. The V segment lost 2 bases and the J segment 3 bases; nucleotides outside the gene matches: 6. Germline V lookup: CDR1 LNHNV, CDR2 YYDKDF (reference sequence). The CDR3 protein is CATSRLTGGEEETQYF. The CDR3 nucleotides read TGTGCCACCAGCAGACTGACAGGGGGCGAGGAAGAGACCCAGTACTTC.

The chain links TRBV18 to TRBJ1-6, with D unresolved. The CDR3 consists of 15 residues. The germline gives CDR1 KGHSH, CDR2 LQKENI. Between the trimmed V and J ends, which lost 2 bases and 6 bases, there was a span of 11 bases. Here the CDR3 reads CASSPGRETNSPLHF. DNA for the CDR3: TGTGCCAGCTCACCAGGACGGGAAACTAATTCACCCCTCCACTTT.

V gene TRBV21-1 combines with J gene TRBJ1-2; TRBD1 was called by the table and not checked on the DNA. TRBV21-1 is assigned pseudogene status. The CDR3 has 16 residues. The DNA for the CDR3 is TGTGCCAGCAGCAAAAAGGTCGCGGGACAGGATGGAGGCTACACCTTC. This gives the protein CASSKKVAGQDGGYTF.

V and J are TRBV28 and TRBJ2-7, with TRBD1 matching 9 bases. Unmatched junction bases numbered 8, after V lost 6 bases and J lost 2 bases. Germline values: CDR1 MDHEN, CDR2 SYDVKM. The CDR3 contains 15 residues. The CDR3 DNA sequence: TGTGCCAGCAGCGAGGGGACAGGGTTTACCTACGAGCAGTACTTC. It yields the protein CASSEGTGFTYEQYF.

The chain recombines TRBV2 with TRBJ1-2; a weak D match, TRBD1 (6 bases). Per germline, CDR1 SNHLY and CDR2 FYNNEI. The CDR3 sequence is 13 residues long. Between the trimmed V and J ends, which lost 10 bases and 8 bases, there was a span of 20 bases. The CDR3 coding sequence is TGTGCCACCTTAGTGGTGGGGGCCGGGGGCTACACCTTC. Translated, it gives CATLVVGAGGYTF.

The chain uses TRBV25-1 and TRBJ1-5; D ambiguous. In germline, CDR1 is MGHDK, CDR2 SYGVNS. V lost 4 bases and J 11 bases, leaving 18 bases between the germline ends. This CDR3 contains 14 residues. The CDR3 sequence: CASSAGPGGGTQHF. CDR3 sequence (DNA): TGTGCCAGCAGTGCGGGTCCAGGAGGCGGGACCCAGCATTTT. Combining the CDR3 with reference TRBV25-1 and TRBJ1-5 gives the whole variable domain EADIYQTPRYLVIGTGKKITLECSQTMGHDKMYWYQQDPGMELHLIHYSYGVNSTEKGDLSSESTVSRIRTEHFPLTLESARPSHTSQYLCASSAGPGGGTQHFGDGTRLSIL.

The chain combines TRBV18 with TRBJ2-7; TRBD2 matches at 11 bases. The CDR3 has 15 residues. V was pared by 2 bases and J by 4 bases, with 4 bases of the junction left unmatched. Germline V lookup: CDR1 KGHSH, CDR2 LQKENI. The CDR3 spells CASSPKLAGDYEQYF. In nucleotides, the CDR3 is TGTGCCAGCTCACCAAAACTAGCGGGGGATTACGAGCAGTACTTC.

The chain has TRBV5-1 and TRBJ1-2, with 8 positions matching TRBD1. The germline V gene has CDR1 SGHRS and CDR2 YFSETQ. This CDR3 region has 17 residues. Trimming at V came to 3 bases and at J to 4 bases, leaving 14 bases not matched to a gene. The CDR3 sequence: CASSSGQGGTVSYGYTF. The CDR3 DNA reads as TGCGCCAGCAGCTCCGGACAGGGTGGGACGGTCTCCTATGGCTACACCTTC. The variable domain in full, with the rest retrieved from reference TRBV5-1 and TRBJ1-2, is KAGVTQTPRYLIKTRGQQVTLSCSPISGHRSVSWYQQTPGQGLQFLFEYFSETQRNKGNFPGRFSGRQFSNSRSEMNVSTLELGDSALYLCASSSGQGGTVSYGYTFGSGTRLTVV.

The chain uses TRBV4-2 and TRBJ2-7, with a tentative D call TRBD2 (6 bases). Germline V gene sequence: CDR1 LGHNA, CDR2 YNFKEQ. The CDR3 is 16 residues long. V was pared by 5 bases and J by 9 bases, with 26 bases between. The CDR3 region is CASSNPGVGPLRRQYF. CDR3 nucleotides: TGTGCCAGCAGCAATCCGGGGGTCGGACCGCTACGCAGGCAGTACTTC.

The rearrangement uses TRBV19 and TRBJ2-3; D is undetermined. Germline V gives CDR1 LNHDA, CDR2 SQIVND (reference sequence). The CDR3 has 15 residues. The V end was cut by 2 bases, the J end by 2 bases, with 11 bases between. The CDR3 DNA reads as TGTGCCAGTAGTATAACGGCCGGGTCCACAGATACGCAGTATTTT. The encoded protein is CASSITAGSTDTQYF.

V usage is TRBV2 and J usage is TRBJ1-3; D remains unclear. Trimming removed 0 bases at V and 0 bases at J, with 12 bases between. This CDR3 spans 17 amino acids. CDR1 is SNHLY, CDR2 FYNNEI, per germline. CDR3 in DNA: TGTGCCAGCAGTGAAGCGCACCAAGCCAACTCTGGAAACACCATATATTTT. Its protein product is CASSEAHQANSGNTIYF.

This rearrangement joins TRBV2 to TRBJ2-5; D is uncertain. Germline values: CDR1 SNHLY, CDR2 FYNNEI. V lost 5 bases and J 7 bases, leaving 14 bases between the germline ends. CDR3 length equals 13 residues. The CDR3 DNA reads TGTGCCAGCAGTTTGACGGAGCGCATGACCCAGTACTTC. Translating it yields CASSLTERMTQYF.

This CDR3 is CASSPGTVSLETQYF. In DNA form, the CDR3 reads TGCGCCAGCAGCCCCGGGACTGTATCTCTAGAGACCCAGTACTTC. The chain joins TRBV5-1 to TRBJ2-5; D possibly corresponds to TRBD2 (6 bases). This CDR3 has 15 residues. Per the germline V gene, CDR1 is SGHRS and CDR2 is YFSETQ. V was pared by 4 bases and J by 4 bases, with 17 bases between.

J is TRBJ2-2 and V is TRBV5-1; D remains ambiguous. Looked up from germline, CDR1 is SGHRS and CDR2 is YFSETQ. The V end lost 9 bases, the J end lost 2 bases, and 20 bases lay between the germline ends. The CDR3 consists of 16 residues. The CDR3 region is CATATDAVINTGELFF. CDR3 sequence (DNA): TGCGCCACCGCGACTGATGCGGTGATAAACACCGGGGAGCTGTTTTTT.

The genes are TRBV11-3 and TRBJ2-3; D ambiguous. The CDR3 covers 13 residues. Germline V CDR1 and CDR2: SGHNT, YENEEA. The V and J ends lost 6 bases and 1 base respectively, with 8 bases between them. Here the CDR3 DNA reads TGTGCCAGCAGTTTGTCGGGCACAGATACGCAGTATTTT. Translating it yields CASSLSGTDTQYF.

The CDR3 is CASSLRRGQDTQYF. In DNA, the CDR3 is TGTGCCAGCAGCTTGCGCCGGGGACAGGATACGCAGTATTTT. This chain connects TRBV5-4 to TRBJ2-3, with 7 bases lining up with TRBD1. This CDR3 has 14 amino acids. Germline V gives CDR1 SGHNT, CDR2 YYREEE (reference sequence). Trimming took 1 base from V and 6 from J; bases not matched to a gene: 5.

This clone came up once. Germline and junction disagree at one end, which may indicate a read error. At the DNA level, this CDR3 is encoded by other sequences in the same sample as well. The J gene is TRBJ2-7, the V gene TRBV5-1; a possible D gene is TRBD2 (5 bases). CDR1 and CDR2 from the germline V gene are SGHRS and YFSETQ. CDR3 size: 14 residues. CDR3 loop: CASSLKDSYYEQYF. The CDR3 DNA sequence: TGCGCCAGCAGCTTGAAGGACTCCTATTACGAGCAGTACTTT.

The chain joins TRBV18 to TRBJ2-1, with TRBD1 identical over 7 bases. V dropped 4 bases and J dropped 6; count of bases not matched to a gene: 3. In germline, CDR1 is KGHSH, CDR2 LQKENI. The CDR3 consists of 13 residues. CDR3 amino acids: CASSQGAGNEQFF. In nucleotides, the CDR3 is TGTGCCAGCTCACAGGGGGCTGGCAATGAGCAGTTCTTC. Full variable domain (rest looked up from reference TRBV18 and TRBJ2-1): NAGVMQNPRHLVRRRGQEARLRCSPMKGHSHVYWYRQLPEEGLKFMVYLQKENIIDESGMPKERFSAEFPKEGPSILRIQQVVRGDSAAYFCASSQGAGNEQFFGPGTRLTVL.

V is TRBV7-2 and J is TRBJ1-5, with no clear D. V dropped 6 bases and J dropped 5 bases, with 11 bases sitting between them. The CDR3 loop spans 13 amino acids. The germline V gene has CDR1 SGHTA and CDR2 FQGNSA. This CDR3 is CASSLRGDQPQHF. CDR3 bases: TGTGCCAGCAGTCTACGGGGAGATCAGCCCCAGCATTTT.

The gene calls are TRBV5-6 and TRBJ2-1, with 7 bases lining up with TRBD2. V lost 2 bases, J lost 6 bases, and 2 bases stayed unmatched. Germline V gene sequence: CDR1 SGHDT, CDR2 YYEEEE. The CDR3 is 13 amino acids. The DNA for the CDR3 is TGTGCCAGCAGCTTCGGGGGGTCCAATGAGCAGTTCTTC. Translated, it gives CASSFGGSNEQFF.

This sequence joins TRBV28 and TRBJ1-5; TRBD1 might be the D (6 bases). CDR3 size: 15 residues. V lost 3 bases and J lost 3, with 12 bases in between. Per germline, CDR1 MDHEN and CDR2 SYDVKM. CDR3 coding DNA: TGTGCCAGCAGTTTCCCCACAGGGTCCAATCAGCCCCAGCATTTT. Protein: CASSFPTGSNQPQHF. Using reference TRBV28 and TRBJ1-5 for the parts outside the CDR3, the full variable domain is DVKVTQSSRYLVKRTGEKVFLECVQDMDHENMFWYRQDPGLGLRLIYFSYDVKMKEKGDIPEGYSVSREKKERFSLILESASTNQTSMYLCASSFPTGSNQPQHFGDGTRLSIL.

This clone was seen only a few times. In DNA form, the CDR3 reads TGTGCCAGCAGCCAAGCAACAGGTACCTACGAGCAGTACTTC. Residues: CASSQATGTYEQYF. The rearrangement links TRBV7-2 to TRBJ2-7, with D possibly matching TRBD1 (5 bases). V gave up 5 bases and J gave up 2 bases, with 13 bases separating them. The CDR3 is made up of 14 amino acids. Germline V gene data show CDR1 as SGHTA and CDR2 as FQGNSA.